The sequence of this TCR beta chain was determined in a study of cytomegalovirus exposure and HLA in healthy donors. Study-wide results and caveats: For cytomegalovirus status, the classifier reportedly gave diagnoses with high specificity and sensitivity.

Note on this clone: As yet, its antigen is unknown.

This CDR3 has 14 amino acids. CDR1 SGHRS and CDR2 YFSETQ come from the germline V gene. Trimming removed 4 bases from V and 7 bases from J; junction bases left unmatched: 9. A multiplex PCR was run with 60 Vbeta primers and 13 Jbeta primers. Generated by immunoSEQ multiplex PCR, the TCRdb table keeps only in-frame clones and is missing some. The data show over 150,000 clones, with approximately 80% seen just once and less than 9% held by the top ten. Specimen: PBMCs. The TCR sequence derives from a male donor in good health and CMV-seropositive. This chain connects TRBV5-1 to TRBJ2-5; 8 nucleotides align to TRBD1. CDR3 residues: CASSPPGDRWTQYF. CDR3 bases: TGCGCCAGCAGCCCCCCGGGGGACAGGTGGACCCAGTACTTC.